This TCR beta chain was captured by sequencing in a study of CXCR3-negative and CXCR3-positive naive CD8 T cells. Germline V gene lookup returns CDR1 LGHDT and CDR2 YNNKEL (reference sequence). The CDR3 is 18 amino acids. TRB cDNA was prepared as libraries by UMI-labeled 5' RACE. TCRdb reprocessed the 5' RACE reads, with one entry per CDR3 protein and no DNA. The sample totals 70,000 to 95,000 distinct CDR3 sequences; its top ten clones hold over 1.5%. The source material was naive CXCR3- CD8+ T cells from blood. Regarding subset: CD45RO-CCR7+CD27+CD95- naive CD8+ T cells lacking CXCR3 (TNR3-). The origin of this receptor is a human donor in good health. Some clones in this sample may be carry-over from other donors' samples. The gene calls are TRBV3-1 and TRBJ2-2; with no DNA, the TCRdb D assignment of TRBD2 cannot be verified. The CDR3: CASSYNPGLAGGTGELFF.